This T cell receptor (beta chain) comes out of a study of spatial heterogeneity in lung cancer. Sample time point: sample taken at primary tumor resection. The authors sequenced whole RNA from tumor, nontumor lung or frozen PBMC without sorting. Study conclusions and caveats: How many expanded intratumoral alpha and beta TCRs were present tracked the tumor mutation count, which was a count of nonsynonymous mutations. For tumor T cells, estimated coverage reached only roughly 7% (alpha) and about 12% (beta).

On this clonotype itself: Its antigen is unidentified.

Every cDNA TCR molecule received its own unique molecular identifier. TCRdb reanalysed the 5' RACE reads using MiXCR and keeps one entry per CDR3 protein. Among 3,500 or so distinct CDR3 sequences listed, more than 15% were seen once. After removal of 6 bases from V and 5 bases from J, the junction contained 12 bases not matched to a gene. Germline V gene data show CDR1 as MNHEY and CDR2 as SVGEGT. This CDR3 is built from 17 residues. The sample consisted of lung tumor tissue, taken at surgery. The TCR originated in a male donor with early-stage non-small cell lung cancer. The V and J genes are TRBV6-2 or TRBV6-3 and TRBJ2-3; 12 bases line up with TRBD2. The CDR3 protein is CASRTYRLAGVGDTQYF. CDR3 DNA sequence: TGTGCCAGCAGAACCTACCGACTAGCGGGAGTGGGAGATACGCAGTATTTT.